What follows is one T cell receptor beta chain and its context. Its antigen remains unknown. This entry belongs to a study of cytomegalovirus exposure and HLA in healthy donors. Regarding the study as a whole: Per a later analysis, 16,951 TCR beta sequences showed association with HLA alleles at 0.05 false discovery rate. Across donors, most TCRs were seen rarely, yet some public ones were widespread.

Both 60 Vbeta primers and 13 Jbeta primers went into the PCR. The table came from immunoSEQ multiplex PCR; TCRdb's copy has only in-frame clones and leaves some out. The sample lists about 140,000 clones; around 75% were seen once. Trimming stripped 3 bases from V and 0 bases from J, with 9 bases between. Germline CDR1 reads MDHEN; CDR2 reads SYDVKM. This CDR3 spans 15 amino acids. The chain carries TRBV28 and TRBJ1-5; D remains unclear. Sequenced sample: PBMCs. This clonotype was obtained from a female donor in good health and CMV-seronegative. The CDR3 bases are TGTGCCAGCAGTTTGGAGTTATATAGCAATCAGCCCCAGCATTTT. Amino acid sequence: CASSLELYSNQPQHF.